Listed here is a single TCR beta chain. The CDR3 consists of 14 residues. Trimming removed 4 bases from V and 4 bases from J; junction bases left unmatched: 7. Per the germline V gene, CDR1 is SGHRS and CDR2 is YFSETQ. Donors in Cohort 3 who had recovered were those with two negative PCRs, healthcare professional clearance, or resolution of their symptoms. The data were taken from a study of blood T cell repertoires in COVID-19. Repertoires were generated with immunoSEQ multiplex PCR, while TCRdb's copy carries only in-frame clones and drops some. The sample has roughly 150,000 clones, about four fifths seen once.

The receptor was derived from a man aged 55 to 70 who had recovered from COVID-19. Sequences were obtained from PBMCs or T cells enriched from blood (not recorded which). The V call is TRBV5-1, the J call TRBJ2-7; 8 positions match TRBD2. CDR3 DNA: TGCGCCAGCAGCCATAGCGGGATCGGGTACGAGCAGTACTTC. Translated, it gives CASSHSGIGYEQYF. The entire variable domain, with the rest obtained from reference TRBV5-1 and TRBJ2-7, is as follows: KAGVTQTPRYLIKTRGQQVTLSCSPISGHRSVSWYQQTPGQGLQFLFEYFSETQRNKGNFPGRFSGRQFSNSRSEMNVSTLELGDSALYLCASSHSGIGYEQYFGPGTRLTVT.